The 9 T cell receptor beta chains given below trace back to one sample, sequenced in a study of cytomegalovirus exposure and HLA in healthy donors. PCR was performed using 60 Vbeta and 13 Jbeta primers. Generated by immunoSEQ multiplex PCR, the TCRdb table keeps only in-frame clones and is missing some. The sample shows about 120,000 clones, more than 60% of them seen only once. The specimen was PBMCs. Source of these receptors: a female donor in good health and CMV-seronegative.

The chain couples TRBV7-2 to TRBJ1-1; 8 bases match TRBD1. V shed 5 bases and J 5 bases; nucleotides not matched to a gene: 10. Germline V gives CDR1 SGHTA, CDR2 FQGNSA. The length of the CDR3 is 15 residues. The CDR3 sequence: CASSALVTGVTEAFF. The CDR3 region has the DNA TGTGCCAGCAGCGCCCTCGTGACAGGGGTTACTGAAGCTTTCTTT.

The chain links TRBV9 to TRBJ2-7; 10 bases align to TRBD1. The CDR3 has 14 amino acids. The V gene end was trimmed by 0 bases and the J gene end by 4 bases; junction bases not matched to a gene: 1. Per the germline V gene, CDR1 is SGDLS and CDR2 is YYNGEE. CDR3: CASSVGDRGYEQYF. In DNA, the CDR3 is TGTGCCAGCAGCGTAGGGGACAGGGGATACGAGCAGTACTTC.

A single count supports this clone. The rearrangement joins TRBV5-1 to TRBJ2-7, with TRBD2 as a possible D gene (5 bases). Germline CDR1 is SGHRS and CDR2 is YFSETQ. The germline V and J ends were trimmed by 3 bases and 2 bases, with 6 bases remaining between them. This CDR3 is built from 12 residues. Written as DNA, the CDR3 is TGCGCCAGCAGCTCGGAGGCCTACGAGCAGTACTTC. Protein sequence: CASSSEAYEQYF.

The chain carries TRBV30 and TRBJ1-5; a possible D gene is TRBD1 (6 bases). The length of the CDR3 is 15 residues. Germline V lookup: CDR1 GTSNPN, CDR2 SVGIG (reference sequence). Trimming stripped 3 bases from V and 1 base from J, with 13 bases between. CDR3 residues: CAWSQGIESNQPQHF. DNA for the CDR3: TGTGCCTGGAGCCAGGGGATAGAAAGCAATCAGCCCCAGCATTTT.

The V and J genes are TRBV21-1 and TRBJ2-1; TRBD2 is the table's D call, not checked against the DNA. TRBV21-1 corresponds to a pseudogene. The CDR3 sequence is 14 residues long. The CDR3 DNA follows: TGTGCCACCTCACTGCGGGCAGAGTACAATGAGCAGTTCTTC. Its translation is CATSLRAEYNEQFF.

The chain uses TRBV6-5 and TRBJ2-1; 7 bases are shared with TRBD2. Germline CDR1 is MNHEY and CDR2 is SVGAGI. After removal of 0 bases from V and 6 bases from J, the junction contained 2 bases not matched to a gene. The CDR3 length is 14 residues. In nucleotides, the CDR3 is TGTGCCAGCAGTTACTCCGCGGGGGTCAATGAGCAGTTCTTC. It encodes CASSYSAGVNEQFF.

The chain joins TRBV7-8 to TRBJ2-2; 10 bases map to TRBD1. The CDR3 runs 21 residues. V gave up 1 base and J gave up 7 bases; unmatched junction bases: 21. CDR1 and CDR2 (germline): SGHVS, FQNEAQ. CDR3: CASSLGGGEVLTGGFYGELFF. The CDR3 region has the DNA TGTGCCAGCAGCTTAGGTGGTGGGGAAGTCCTGACAGGGGGCTTTTACGGGGAGCTGTTTTTT.

This clone was counted a single time. The CDR3 here is CASGILYEQYF. CDR3 sequence (DNA): TGTGCTAGTGGTATCCTCTACGAGCAGTACTTC. This sequence joins TRBV12-5 and TRBJ2-7; D is ambiguous. The CDR3 totals 11 residues. The V end was cut by 5 bases, the J end by 3 bases, with 5 bases between. Germline-derived CDR1 and CDR2 are LGHNT and FRNRAP.

V usage is TRBV25-1 and J usage is TRBJ1-4, with a tentative D call TRBD1 (6 bases). This CDR3 has 15 residues. V lost 5 bases, J lost 5 bases, and 15 bases lay in between. Germline V gene data show CDR1 as MGHDK and CDR2 as SYGVNS. CDR3 coding DNA: TGTGCCAGCAGTTTACAGACAGGCCTGAATGAAAAACTGTTTTTT. This encodes CASSLQTGLNEKLFF.